This T cell receptor beta chain was captured in a study of T-cell reconstitution after alpha-beta-depleted transplantation in children. Points from the study as a whole: Hyperexpanded clones declined; after one year, newly produced T cells mostly supplied diversity. For some patients, TCRbeta diversity was high at day 60 because of recipient T cells and thymic progenitors that survived.

Regarding this clonotype: Its antigen remains unknown.

The TCRbeta library incorporated unique molecular identifiers. Each CDR3 protein is one row after TCRdb ran MiXCR on the PCR reads. Found here are around 300,000 distinct CDR3 sequences, 20% to 30% of them singletons; the top ten hold approximately 11%. The V end was cut by 4 bases, the J end by 4 bases, with 12 bases between. The CDR3 consists of 14 residues. Germline V lookup: CDR1 SGHTA, CDR2 FQGTGA. The input for sequencing was PBMCs, mostly from graft donor cells, taken 180 days after TCRalphabeta/CD19-depleted stem cell transplant. The V call is TRBV7-3, the J call TRBJ2-3; D is possibly TRBD2 (6 bases). The receptor's source is a male patient under 18 who had a stem cell transplant for acute lymphoblastic leukemia, so the T cells may come from the graft donor. CDR3 in amino acids: CASSSGLSADTQYF. The CDR3 DNA reads as TGTGCCAGCAGCTCGGGACTCAGCGCAGATACGCAGTATTTT.